What follows are 24 T cell receptor beta chains derived from one specimen sequenced in a study of cytomegalovirus exposure and HLA in healthy donors (dated by TCRdb to 2017 to 2019). Library generation was performed with the immunoSEQ multiplex PCR assay. For the multiplex PCR, a mixture combining 60 forward primers for TCR Vbeta segments and 13 reverse primers for TCR Jbeta segments was used. TCRdb retrieved this table from immuneACCESS and kept in-frame rearrangements only. Not all clones are present; in checked studies, unresolved V genes account for under half, and no reason is known for the remainder. The sample table holds approximately 110,000 clones. 2% to 2.5% of the sample is taken by the ten largest. Material for sequencing was PBMCs. The receptors were sampled from a man aged 35-49 years in good health and CMV-seronegative.

The chain carries TRBV7-9 and TRBJ1-4, with no clear D. This CDR3 contains 13 residues. Germline CDR1 SEHNR, CDR2 FQNEAQ (reference sequence). V gave up 5 bases and J gave up 4 bases, with 8 bases separating them. CDR3 coding DNA: TGTGCCAGCAGCCCGAGGGATAATGAAAAACTGTTTTTT. This codes for CASSPRDNEKLFF.

The chain is built from TRBV5-6 and TRBJ2-6; D gene ambiguous. The germline CDR1 and CDR2 sequences are SGHDT and YYEEEE. CDR3 size: 15 residues. Trimming took 3 bases from V and 0 from J, leaving 7 bases between them. The CDR3 reads CASSSTSSGANVLTF. In DNA, the CDR3 is TGTGCCAGCAGCTCCACGAGCTCTGGGGCCAACGTCCTGACTTTC.

The chain employs TRBV7-9 and TRBJ2-5, with 12 bases aligning to TRBD1. Germline V CDR1 and CDR2: SEHNR, FQNEAQ (reference sequence). The CDR3 has 16 amino acids. Germline trimming cut 5 bases from V and 0 bases from J; bases unmatched to any gene: 4. The CDR3 DNA follows: TGTGCCAGCAGCCCCGGGACAGGGGGCAACCAAGAGACCCAGTACTTC. It specifies CASSPGTGGNQETQYF.

This chain links TRBV5-4 with TRBJ2-3, with TRBD1 matching 8 bases. This CDR3 contains 16 residues. CDR1 and CDR2 (germline): SGHNT, YYREEE (reference sequence). Unmatched junction bases numbered 6, after V lost 0 bases and J lost 3 bases. The DNA for the CDR3 is TGTGCCAGCAGCTTGGTGATGAGACAGGGGACAGATACGCAGTATTTT. Translation: CASSLVMRQGTDTQYF.

The CDR3 protein is CASNFRTSGVGNTGELFF. The CDR3 bases are TGTGCCAGCAACTTCCGGACTAGCGGGGTGGGGAACACCGGGGAGCTGTTTTTT. The V call is TRBV2, the J call TRBJ2-2, with TRBD2 identical over 12 bases. There are 18 residues in the CDR3. The J segment lost 1 base and the V segment lost 7 bases, leaving 10 bases of the junction unmatched. Germline V CDR1 and CDR2: SNHLY, FYNNEI.

V is TRBV7-2 and J is TRBJ2-3, with D tentatively TRBD2 (6 bases). This CDR3 is 18 amino acids long. V lost 2 bases to trimming and J lost 0 bases, with 18 bases between them. Germline V CDR1 and CDR2: SGHTA, FQGNSA. The CDR3 region has the DNA TGTGCCAGCAGCTTACGGCCGGGAGTGCCCCCTAGCACAGATACGCAGTATTTT. It specifies CASSLRPGVPPSTDTQYF.

V usage is TRBV30 and J usage is TRBJ2-7; D is possibly TRBD2 (5 bases). The V end lost 0 bases, the J end lost 2 bases, and 8 bases lay between the germline ends. The CDR3 covers 13 residues. Per the germline V gene, CDR1 is GTSNPN and CDR2 is SVGIG (reference sequence). In nucleotides, the CDR3 is TGTGCCTGGAGTGTTGGTAGCGCCTACGAGCAGTACTTC. Its protein product is CAWSVGSAYEQYF.

This chain connects TRBV11-3 to TRBJ2-7; D not resolved. Germline CDR1 is SGHNT and CDR2 is YENEEA. This CDR3 region has 15 residues. With 2 bases removed from V and 0 bases from J, the gap between germline ends came to 11 bases. Written as DNA, the CDR3 is TGTGCCAGCAGCTTAATTGCGACTCTCTCCTACGAGCAGTACTTC. It translates to CASSLIATLSYEQYF.

This chain links TRBV9 with TRBJ2-3; 16 nucleotides agree with TRBD2. CDR1 is SGDLS and CDR2 is YYNGEE in the germline V gene. V was pared by 3 bases and J by 2 bases, with 12 bases of the junction left unmatched. CDR3 length: 20 amino acids. The CDR3 is CASSDPGLAGGPAPTDTQYF. CDR3 nucleotide sequence: TGTGCCAGCAGCGACCCGGGACTAGCGGGAGGGCCGGCGCCCACAGATACGCAGTATTTT.

This chain links TRBV21-1 with TRBJ2-3; whether TRBD2, the table's D call, matches the DNA was not checked. TRBV21-1 is a documented pseudogene. The CDR3 runs to 15 residues. CDR3 loop: CASSKRLAGTDTQYF. The CDR3 nucleotides are TGTGCCAGCAGCAAAAGACTAGCGGGCACAGATACGCAGTATTTT.

This rearrangement joins TRBV5-1 to TRBJ2-5; 7 bases map to TRBD2. J lost 0 bases, V lost 0 bases, and 8 bases had no gene match. CDR1 and CDR2 (germline): SGHRS, YFSETQ. The CDR3 runs 17 residues. CDR3 loop: CASSLGGLAGDQETQYF. DNA of the CDR3: TGCGCCAGCAGCTTGGGAGGCTTAGCGGGCGACCAAGAGACCCAGTACTTC. The variable domain in full, with the rest retrieved from reference TRBV5-1 and TRBJ2-5, is KAGVTQTPRYLIKTRGQQVTLSCSPISGHRSVSWYQQTPGQGLQFLFEYFSETQRNKGNFPGRFSGRQFSNSRSEMNVSTLELGDSALYLCASSLGGLAGDQETQYFGPGTRLLVL.

This chain connects TRBV13 to TRBJ1-1; 7 positions agree with TRBD1. The V gene end was trimmed by 5 bases and the J gene end by 1 base; junction bases not matched to a gene: 19. CDR3 length: 19 residues. Germline V gives CDR1 PRHDT, CDR2 FYEKMQ (reference sequence). The chain's CDR3 is CASSPPRRDRTNWNTEAFF. The DNA of the CDR3 is TGTGCCAGCAGCCCCCCCCGCCGGGACAGAACAAACTGGAACACTGAAGCTTTCTTT.

The chain's CDR3 is CASSLSTGVDIQYF. CDR3 nucleotides: TGTGCCAGCAGCTTATCTACAGGGGTGGACATTCAGTACTTC. The chain carries TRBV11-2 and TRBJ2-4; 7 bases are a match to TRBD1. CDR1 is SGHAT and CDR2 is FQNNGV in the germline V gene. Trimming cost V 2 bases and J 8 bases; bases outside gene matches: 6. The CDR3 consists of 14 residues.

The gene calls are TRBV6-5 and TRBJ1-2; D possibly corresponds to TRBD1 (6 bases). The ends were cut back, 4 bases at V and 3 bases at J, with 12 bases in the middle. Germline V gene sequence: CDR1 MNHEY, CDR2 SVGAGI. The CDR3 runs to 14 residues. CDR3 in amino acids: CASSFATGYYGYTF. The CDR3 bases are TGTGCCAGCAGTTTCGCGACAGGTTACTATGGCTACACCTTC.

This chain links TRBV11-3 with TRBJ2-5, with D tentatively TRBD2 (5 bases). Trimming took off 1 base at V and 2 bases at J, with 11 bases between the two ends. This CDR3 is built from 15 residues. Germline assignment: CDR1 SGHNT and CDR2 YENEEA. CDR3 residues: CASSLGLAEQETQYF. CDR3 DNA sequence: TGTGCCAGCAGCTTAGGTCTAGCCGAACAAGAGACCCAGTACTTC.

The gene calls are TRBV7-8 and TRBJ1-5; TRBD1 might be the D (5 bases). The CDR3 covers 16 residues. V was trimmed by 5 bases and J by 4 bases, leaving 18 bases between them. CDR1 and CDR2 (germline): SGHVS, FQNEAQ. CDR3 protein: CASSPFNRGLNQPQHF. For the CDR3, the DNA is TGTGCCAGCAGCCCGTTTAATAGGGGATTGAATCAGCCCCAGCATTTT.

The chain uses TRBV7-2 and TRBJ1-1, with D maybe TRBD1 (5 bases). V dropped 3 bases and J dropped 6 bases, with 17 bases sitting between them. Germline CDR1 is SGHTA and CDR2 is FQGNSA. The CDR3 extends over 15 amino acids. The CDR3 region is CASSFLPGMIAEAFF. The CDR3 nucleotides are TGTGCCAGCAGCTTTCTCCCAGGGATGATAGCTGAAGCTTTCTTT.

The V and J genes are TRBV18 and TRBJ2-1, with 8 bases that match TRBD2. This CDR3 is 19 amino acids long. Germline assignment: CDR1 KGHSH and CDR2 LQKENI. Trimming removed 5 bases from V and 9 bases from J; junction bases left unmatched: 24. CDR3 loop: CASSADLGASAGAVSEQFF. DNA for the CDR3: TGTGCCAGCTCAGCCGACCTTGGGGCGTCAGCGGGAGCAGTTAGTGAGCAGTTCTTC.

The chain has TRBV10-3 and TRBJ2-2; 11 nucleotides line up with TRBD2. CDR1 is ENHRY, CDR2 SYGVKD, per germline. This CDR3 has 15 residues. V lost 3 bases to trimming and J lost 3 bases; unmatched junction nucleotides: 0. Here the CDR3 DNA reads TGTGCCATCAGTGAACTAGCGGGAGACACCGGGGAGCTGTTTTTT. Translated, it gives CAISELAGDTGELFF.

This chain links TRBV6-6 with TRBJ1-1; the D is unclear. Trimming cost V 6 bases and J 2 bases, with 10 bases left between them. The CDR3 covers 13 residues. CDR1 MNHNY and CDR2 SVGAGI come from the germline V gene (reference sequence). CDR3 in amino acids: CASRVNGNTEAFF. CDR3 DNA: TGTGCCAGCAGGGTCAACGGTAACACTGAAGCTTTCTTT.

The genes are TRBV13 and TRBJ1-1; no reliable D call. The CDR3 is 14 residues long. Germline V CDR1 and CDR2: PRHDT, FYEKMQ (reference sequence). V lost 0 bases, J lost 4 bases, and 9 bases lay in between. CDR3 sequence (DNA): TGTGCCAGCAGCTTAGGCCGTCGGGTCACTGAAGCTTTCTTT. Its protein is CASSLGRRVTEAFF.

The chain employs TRBV5-1 and TRBJ1-3, with D unclear. CDR3 length equals 16 residues. The V end lost 0 bases, the J end lost 0 bases, and 10 bases lay between the germline ends. The germline gives CDR1 SGHRS, CDR2 YFSETQ. Here the CDR3 reads CASSLDSLRSGNTIYF. As DNA, the CDR3 is TGCGCCAGCAGCTTGGACTCATTACGCTCTGGAAACACCATATATTTT. The whole variable domain, filled in from reference TRBV5-1 and TRBJ1-3, reads KAGVTQTPRYLIKTRGQQVTLSCSPISGHRSVSWYQQTPGQGLQFLFEYFSETQRNKGNFPGRFSGRQFSNSRSEMNVSTLELGDSALYLCASSLDSLRSGNTIYFGEGSWLTVV.

This chain uses TRBV10-3 with TRBJ2-7, with 9 positions matching TRBD2. Germline lookup yields CDR1 ENHRY and CDR2 SYGVKD. The trim removed 0 bases at V and 2 bases at J, leaving 5 bases unmatched. This CDR3 contains 16 residues. CDR3 bases: TGTGCCATCAGTGAGTCGACGGGACTAGCAGCCTACGAGCAGTACTTC. Translating it yields CAISESTGLAAYEQYF.

The chain recombines TRBV6-1 with TRBJ2-3; a weak D match, TRBD2 (6 bases). Between the trimmed V and J ends, which lost 4 bases and 1 base, there was a span of 15 bases. From germline, CDR1 is MNHNS and CDR2 SASEGT. This CDR3 has 16 residues. The CDR3 nucleotides are TGTGCCAGCAGTGTACAAGCGGGCTCTGGCACAGATACGCAGTATTTT. Protein product: CASSVQAGSGTDTQYF.